These 5 T cell receptor beta chains originate from one sample sequenced in a study of cytomegalovirus exposure and HLA in healthy donors. PCR amplification relied on 60 Vbeta primers (plus 13 Jbeta primers). Method: immunoSEQ multiplex PCR; TCRdb's copy keeps in-frame clones and lacks some. The sample records a few hundred thousand clones, about 80% being singletons. The sequenced sample was PBMCs. All receptors derive from a man aged 35 to 55 in good health and CMV-seronegative.

The V call is TRBV4-1, the J call TRBJ2-5; D is perhaps TRBD1 (5 bases). This CDR3 spans 15 amino acids. CDR1 is MGHRA and CDR2 is YSYEKL in the germline V gene. Trimming took off 1 base at V and 2 bases at J, with 11 bases between the two ends. CDR3 in amino acids: CASSQGDRQQETQYF. The CDR3 DNA follows: TGCGCCAGCAGCCAAGGCGACAGACAACAAGAGACCCAGTACTTC.

V gene TRBV29-1 combines with J gene TRBJ1-1; D is perhaps TRBD1 (5 bases). The germline gives CDR1 SQVTM, CDR2 ANQGSEA. The V gene lost 2 bases and the J gene lost 4 bases, with 11 bases spanning the gap. The length of the CDR3 is 13 residues. The CDR3 DNA follows: TGCAGCGTTGAATGGGGCGACGGCACTGAAGCTTTCTTT. This translates into CSVEWGDGTEAFF.

CDR3 DNA sequence: TGCAGCGTGGTGACAGGGGAAAATGAAAAACTGTTTTTT. Its protein product is CSVVTGENEKLFF. This sequence joins TRBV29-1 and TRBJ1-4; the match to TRBD1 covers 8 bases. There are 13 residues in the CDR3. Trimming cost V 6 bases and J 5 bases; bases outside gene matches: 5. Germline V gene sequence: CDR1 SQVTM, CDR2 ANQGSEA.

This chain joins TRBV9 and TRBJ1-1, with 8 bases lining up with TRBD1. This CDR3 is built from 18 residues. V trimming: 5 bases; J trimming: 0 bases; junction bases outside the gene matches: 15. The V gene's germline CDR1 is SGDLS and CDR2 YYNGEE. In nucleotides, the CDR3 is TGTGCCAGCAGTCAACGACCAGGACAGGGATTATTGAACACTGAAGCTTTCTTT. Translating gives CASSQRPGQGLLNTEAFF. Filled out from reference TRBV9 and TRBJ1-1, the complete variable domain reads DSGVTQTPKHLITATGQRVTLRCSPRSGDLSVYWYQQSLDQGLQFLIQYYNGEERAKGNILERFSAQQFPDLHSELNLSSLELGDSALYFCASSQRPGQGLLNTEAFFGQGTRLTVV.

V usage is TRBV23-1 and J usage is TRBJ1-1; possible D gene TRBD1, 6 bases. TRBV23-1 is known as an ORF, though its function is uncertain. The CDR3 contains 19 residues. V lost 3 bases to trimming and J lost 5 bases, with 28 bases between them. The CDR3 DNA reads as TGCGCCAGCAGTCATCCGGGGGGGGGCGAGTCGATCTGGGAGACTGAAGCTTTCTTT. This sequence encodes CASSHPGGGESIWETEAFF.